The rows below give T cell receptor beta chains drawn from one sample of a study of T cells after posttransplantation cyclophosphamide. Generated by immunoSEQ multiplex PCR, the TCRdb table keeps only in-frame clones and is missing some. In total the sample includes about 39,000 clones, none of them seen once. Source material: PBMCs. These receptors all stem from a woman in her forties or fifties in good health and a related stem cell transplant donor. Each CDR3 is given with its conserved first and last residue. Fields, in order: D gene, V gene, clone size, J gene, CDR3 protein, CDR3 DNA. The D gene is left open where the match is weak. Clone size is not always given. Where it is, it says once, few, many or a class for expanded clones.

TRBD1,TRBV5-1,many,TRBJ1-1,CASSLVKQGSPNTEAFF,TGCGCCAGCAGCTTGGTTAAACAGGGGAGCCCGAACACTGAAGCTTTCTTT
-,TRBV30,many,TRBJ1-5,CAWSVPGEGPQHF,TGTGCCTGGAGTGTCCCGGGGGAAGGGCCCCAGCATTTT
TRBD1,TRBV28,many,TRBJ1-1,CASRPLKGATEAFF,TGTGCCAGCCGTCCTCTAAAGGGGGCCACTGAAGCTTTCTTT
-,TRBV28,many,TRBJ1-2,CASSSYRKYGYTF,TGTGCCAGCAGTAGTTACAGGAAATATGGCTACACCTTC
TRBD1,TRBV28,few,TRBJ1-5,CASSYGTGGVLNQPQHF,TGTGCCAGCAGTTACGGGACAGGGGGGGTTTTGAATCAGCCCCAGCATTTT
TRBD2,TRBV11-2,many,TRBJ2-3,CASSARGGDTQYF,TGTGCCAGCAGCGCCCGGGGGGGGGATACGCAGTATTTT
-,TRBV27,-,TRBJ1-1,CASSLSRDTEAFF,TGTGCCAGCAGTTTGAGCAGGGACACTGAAGCTTTCTTT
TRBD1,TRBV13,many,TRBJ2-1,CASSLFGTDSYNEQFF,TGTGCCAGCAGCTTATTTGGGACAGACAGCTACAATGAGCAGTTCTTC
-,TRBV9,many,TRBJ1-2,CASSASGWSGYTF,TGTGCCAGCAGCGCGTCCGGTTGGAGTGGCTACACCTTC
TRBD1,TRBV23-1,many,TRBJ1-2,CASTHRGANYGYTF,TGCGCCAGCACCCACAGGGGGGCGAACTATGGCTACACCTTC
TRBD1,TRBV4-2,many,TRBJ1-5,CASSQDRTGSQPQHF,TGTGCCAGCAGCCAAGATCGGACAGGTAGCCAGCCCCAGCATTTT
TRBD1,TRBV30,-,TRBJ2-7,CAWTEGQGLREQYF,TGTGCCTGGACCGAAGGACAGGGGCTAAGGGAGCAGTACTTC
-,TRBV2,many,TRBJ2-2,CASNRDSTGELFF,TGTGCCAGCAACCGGGACTCCACCGGGGAGCTGTTTTTT
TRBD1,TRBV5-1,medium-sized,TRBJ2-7,CASSTGTGGDEQYF,TGCGCCAGCAGCACCGGGACAGGGGGAGACGAGCAGTACTTC
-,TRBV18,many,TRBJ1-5,CASSPYSSRNQPQHF,TGTGCCAGCTCACCATACAGTAGTCGCAATCAGCCCCAGCATTTT
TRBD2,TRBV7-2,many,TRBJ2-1,CASSLGGLAGGLNEQFF,TGTGCCAGCAGCTTAGGCGGACTAGCGGGGGGATTGAATGAGCAGTTCTTC
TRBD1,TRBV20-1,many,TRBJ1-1,CSARQGAGAFF,TGCAGTGCTAGACAGGGGGCAGGGGCTTTCTTT
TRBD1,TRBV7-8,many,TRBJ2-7,CASSTRQGASYEQYF,TGTGCCAGCAGCACCCGACAGGGGGCTTCCTACGAGCAGTACTTC
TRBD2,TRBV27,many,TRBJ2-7,CASWEGTSYEQYF,TGTGCCTCCTGGGAGGGAACCTCCTACGAGCAGTACTTC
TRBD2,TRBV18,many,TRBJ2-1,CASSRFTSGGYESYNEQFF,TGTGCCAGCTCACGATTCACTAGCGGGGGGTATGAATCCTACAATGAGCAGTTCTTC
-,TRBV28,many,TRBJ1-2,CASNRGFAGYTF,TGTGCCAGCAACCGAGGATTTGCTGGCTACACCTTC
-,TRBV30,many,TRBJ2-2,CAWSVHQDGELFF,TGTGCCTGGAGTGTACATCAGGATGGGGAGCTGTTTTTT
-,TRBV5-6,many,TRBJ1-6,CATTEGNSPLHF,TGTGCCACCACGGAGGGGAATTCACCCCTCCACTTT
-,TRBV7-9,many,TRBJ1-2,CASSSQGYGYTF,TGTGCCAGCAGCTCCCAGGGTTACGGCTACACCTTC
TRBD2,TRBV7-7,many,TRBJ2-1,CASSFAGGSYNEQFF,TGTGCTAGCAGCTTTGCGGGGGGGTCGTACAATGAGCAGTTCTTC
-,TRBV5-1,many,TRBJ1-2,CASSFAGLIDANYGYTF,TGCGCCAGCAGTTTTGCGGGACTTATAGATGCTAACTATGGCTACACCTTC
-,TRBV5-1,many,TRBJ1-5,CASSFRPGGTEPQHF,TGCGCCAGCAGCTTTAGACCCGGGGGGACGGAGCCCCAGCATTTT
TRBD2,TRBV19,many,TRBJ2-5,CASSIRASGGPRWETQYF,TGTGCCAGTAGTATAAGGGCTAGCGGGGGGCCCCGTTGGGAGACCCAGTACTTC
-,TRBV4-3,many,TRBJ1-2,CASSQDLLQATNYGYTF,TGCGCCAGCAGCCAAGATCTGTTACAGGCGACTAACTATGGCTACACCTTC
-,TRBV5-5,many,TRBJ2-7,CASSLASGTWSSYEQYF,TGTGCCAGCAGCTTGGCCTCCGGGACATGGAGCTCCTACGAGCAGTACTTC
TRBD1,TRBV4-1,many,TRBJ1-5,CASSHSTGAGQPQHF,TGCGCCAGCAGCCACTCCACAGGGGCCGGTCAGCCCCAGCATTTT
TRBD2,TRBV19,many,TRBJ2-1,CASRAGGYNEQFF,TGTGCCAGTAGAGCGGGGGGGTACAATGAGCAGTTCTTC
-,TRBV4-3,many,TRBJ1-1,CASSQGGPGTSNTEAFF,TGCGCCAGCAGCCAAGGTGGTCCGGGTACGTCGAACACTGAAGCTTTCTTT
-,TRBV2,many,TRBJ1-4,CASRETATNEKLFF,TGTGCCAGCAGGGAGACAGCAACTAATGAAAAACTGTTTTTT
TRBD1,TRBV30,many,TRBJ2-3,CAWKDRVSGTQYF,TGTGCCTGGAAAGACAGGGTGTCTGGTACGCAGTATTTT
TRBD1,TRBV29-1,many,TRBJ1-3,CSVSTFPGQGEAPGNTIYF,TGCAGCGTTTCGACCTTTCCGGGACAGGGCGAAGCTCCTGGAAACACCATATATTTT
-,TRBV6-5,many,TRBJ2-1,CASSWGVTYNEQFF,TGTGCCAGCAGCTGGGGCGTAACCTACAATGAGCAGTTCTTC
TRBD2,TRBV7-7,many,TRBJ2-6,CASSLGPGRSGANVLTF,TGTGCCAGCAGCTTAGGACCCGGGAGGTCCGGGGCCAACGTCCTGACTTTC
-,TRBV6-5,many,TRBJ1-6,CASRPKWEGRSPLHF,TGTGCCAGCAGACCGAAATGGGAGGGTCGTTCACCCCTCCACTTT
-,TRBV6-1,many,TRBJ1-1,CASRVGQNTEAFF,TGTGCCAGCCGGGTCGGACAGAACACTGAAGCTTTCTTT
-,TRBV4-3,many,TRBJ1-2,CASSPTVMNYGYTF,TGCGCCAGCAGCCCTACCGTCATGAACTATGGCTACACCTTC
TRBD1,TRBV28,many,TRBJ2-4,CASSDRAGAKNIQYF,TGTGCCAGCAGCGACAGGGCCGGAGCCAAAAACATTCAGTACTTC